The clone carrying this T cell receptor beta chain appeared many times. The sample comes from a study of T cells in Graves' hyperthyroidism and ophthalmopathy. Amplification of TCR beta CDR3 regions was performed using RNA transcripts as template. First-round RT-PCR with HTBI primers amplified the TCR CDR3 region. Via MiXCR, TCRdb re-called the multiplex PCR reads, giving one row per CDR3 protein. The sample yields more than 500,000 distinct CDR3 sequences, less than 15% seen once. V lost 2 bases and J lost 5; bases outside the gene matches: 11. The CDR3 sequence is 15 residues long. Germline lookup yields CDR1 GTSNPN and CDR2 SVGIG (reference sequence).

This receptor was identified in a woman aged 40 to 50 with Graves' hyperthyroidism. The chain couples TRBV30 to TRBJ2-7; 8 nucleotides line up with TRBD2. Sequencing was performed on blood. CDR3 DNA: TGTGCCTGGAGTCCGGTGGTAGCGGGGTATCACGAGCAGTACTTC. The encoded protein is CAWSPVVAGYHEQYF.